Presented here are 10 T cell receptor beta chains from one specimen sequenced in a study of long-term antiretroviral therapy in people with HIV. Researchers report immunoSEQ v3.0 was run at survey level. Sequenced by immunoSEQ multiplex PCR; TCRdb stores in-frame clones only, minus some. The sample lists roughly 25,000 clones, over 70% occurring once. The sequences come from unsorted PBMCs, collected 2.1 years after starting antiretroviral therapy. These receptors were collected from a man aged 25-40 years with HIV.

The chain recombines TRBV2 with TRBJ1-4, with 7 bases matching TRBD1. Germline V gene data show CDR1 as SNHLY and CDR2 as FYNNEI. J lost 2 bases, V lost 6 bases, and 9 bases had no gene match. The CDR3 covers 16 residues. CDR3 bases: TGTGCCAGCAGGCCAGACAGGGCAGGCACTAATGAAAAACTGTTTTTT. Its translation: CASRPDRAGTNEKLFF.

In DNA, the CDR3 is TGTGCCAGCAAGCAAGCCTCAACTAATGAAAAACTGTTTTTT. Translating it yields CASKQASTNEKLFF. The V call is TRBV2, the J call TRBJ1-4; D is unclear. The CDR3 covers 14 residues. V gave up 7 bases and J gave up 0 bases, with 9 bases separating them. The germline gives CDR1 SNHLY, CDR2 FYNNEI. Full variable domain (missing parts from reference TRBV2 and TRBJ1-4): EPEVTQTPSHQVTQMGQEVILRCVPISNHLYFYWYRQILGQKVEFLVSFYNNEISEKSEIFDDQFSVERPDGSNFTLKIRSTKLEDSAMYFCASKQASTNEKLFFGSGTQLSVL.

This chain links TRBV4-1 with TRBJ2-1; 9 nucleotides agree with TRBD2. CDR3 length: 16 amino acids. With 4 bases clipped from V and 5 bases from J, the junction kept 9 bases outside the gene matches. Germline V gene sequence: CDR1 MGHRA, CDR2 YSYEKL. CDR3 amino acids: CASSRPGLADHNEQFF. DNA for the CDR3: TGCGCCAGCAGCCGCCCGGGACTAGCAGACCACAATGAGCAGTTCTTC.

This clone was seen a handful of times. V gene TRBV6-4 combines with J gene TRBJ2-1; D is perhaps TRBD1 (6 bases). The V gene lost 3 bases and the J gene lost 0 bases, with 9 bases spanning the gap. Germline V lookup: CDR1 MRHNA, CDR2 SNTAGT. The CDR3 covers 15 residues. CDR3 nucleotides: TGTGCCAGCAGTGAGGACAGCTACTCCTACAATGAGCAGTTCTTC. This encodes CASSEDSYSYNEQFF.

The genes are TRBV5-1 and TRBJ2-7; no clear D gene. Trimming took 5 bases from V and 4 from J, leaving 16 bases between them. Looked up from germline, CDR1 is SGHRS and CDR2 is YFSETQ. CDR3 size: 14 residues. In DNA form, the CDR3 reads TGCGCCAGCAGTCTCGGCCTGAATGAGTACGAGCAGTACTTC. It codes for CASSLGLNEYEQYF.

The rearrangement joins TRBV7-9 to TRBJ2-1; 10 bases agree with TRBD2. Unmatched junction bases numbered 6, after V lost 4 bases and J lost 6 bases. CDR3 size: 15 residues. Per germline, CDR1 SEHNR and CDR2 FQNEAQ (reference sequence). In nucleotides, the CDR3 is TGTGCCAGCAGCTCGAGCGGGGGGGCATCCAATGAGCAGTTCTTC. Amino acid sequence: CASSSSGGASNEQFF.

CDR3 DNA: TGTGCCAGCAGCCCACAACCTACAGGGGTGGACGAAAAACTGTTTTTT. Protein product: CASSPQPTGVDEKLFF. This rearrangement joins TRBV7-9 to TRBJ1-4; 7 bases align to TRBD1. The CDR3 length is 16 residues. Trimming removed 5 bases from V and 8 bases from J; junction bases left unmatched: 14. CDR1 is SEHNR and CDR2 is FQNEAQ in the germline V gene (reference sequence).

The J gene is TRBJ1-5, the V gene TRBV5-4; D gene uncertain. Germline values: CDR1 SGHNT, CDR2 YYREEE (reference sequence). V lost 0 bases and J lost 9, with 10 bases in between. The CDR3 is made up of 13 amino acids. CDR3 amino acids: CASSLERDPPQHF. The CDR3 DNA reads TGTGCCAGCAGCTTGGAACGCGATCCGCCCCAGCATTTT.

This sequence joins TRBV5-1 and TRBJ2-3; 14 bases align to TRBD2. Unmatched junction bases numbered 4, after V lost 3 bases and J lost 1 base. Germline loops: CDR1 SGHRS, CDR2 YFSETQ. The CDR3 contains 17 residues. For the CDR3, the DNA is TGCGCCAGCAGCTGGACTAGCGGGGGGCCCCGCACAGATACGCAGTATTTT. It is translated as CASSWTSGGPRTDTQYF.

The rearrangement joins TRBV14 to TRBJ1-2; D is undetermined. V was cut by 1 base and J by 3 bases, with 12 bases left in between. The CDR3 has 15 residues. The V gene's germline CDR1 is SGHDN and CDR2 FVKESK. The CDR3 loop reads CASSQAIGWDYGYTF. The CDR3 coding sequence is TGTGCCAGCAGCCAAGCAATCGGCTGGGACTATGGCTACACCTTC.